This TCR beta chain was recorded in a study of T cells in Graves' hyperthyroidism and ophthalmopathy. Study overall: Peripheral blood was collected at initial diagnosis, before any treatment.

RNA transcripts were the template for amplifying TCR beta CDR3 regions. When the TCR CDR3 underwent first-round RT-PCR, the HTBI primer set was used. MiXCR, run by TCRdb on the multiplex PCR reads, gives a single entry per CDR3 protein. This table has more than 450,000 distinct CDR3 sequences, less than 15% appearing once. This clonotype was observed many times. The CDR3 totals 15 residues. V lost 4 bases to trimming and J lost 4 bases; unmatched junction nucleotides: 8. Germline V gene data show CDR1 as SGHTA and CDR2 as FQGNSA. This rearrangement joins TRBV7-2 to TRBJ2-7, with 9 positions matching TRBD2. The source is a woman aged 40 to 49 with Graves' hyperthyroidism. The sequencing input was blood. The CDR3 sequence is CASSYLAGKAYEQYF. DNA for the CDR3: TGTGCCAGCAGCTATCTAGCGGGAAAGGCGTACGAGCAGTACTTC.